This T cell receptor beta chain was captured by sequencing in a study of beta chain features in type 1 diabetes. In the case of this clone: Its antigen is not known. Here the CDR3 omits its conserved ending phenylalanine or tryptophan, so a read error is the likely source.

CD4+ naive, central memory, regulatory and stem cell-like memory cells were sorted via CD45RO/CCR7/CD25/CD127/CD95/CD27. The whole isolated RNA underwent reverse transcription, so sequencing captured expressed TCRB transcripts. The method was immunoSEQ multiplex PCR; TCRdb's version includes in-frame clones alone and lacks a portion of them. The sample has 30,000 to 45,000 clones, 64% seen once; the top ten hold around 2%. Study-wide results and caveats: The study found moderately but significantly shorter TCRB CDR3s in all four CD4+ subsets of Type 1 diabetes patients.

The sequence derives from a woman in her 30s in good health. Sequencing used Tregs from blood.

The CDR3 bases are TGCGCCAGCAGCCAGGGACTAGCGGGAGGAAGGGAGCAGTACCTC. It translates to CASSQGLAGGREQYL. The chain uses TRBV5-1 and TRBJ2-7; 15 bases are a match to TRBD2. Germline V gene sequence: CDR1 SGHRS, CDR2 YFSETQ. V shed 4 bases and J 7 bases; nucleotides not matched to a gene: 6. The CDR3 covers 15 residues.